The 14 T cell receptor beta chains listed next were all sequenced from one sample in a study of long-term antiretroviral therapy in people with HIV. Assay version v3.0 of immunoSEQ was used, and it was run at survey level. Profiling relied on immunoSEQ multiplex PCR, and the TCRdb table lists in-frame clones only, not all of them. The sample lists approximately 15,000 clones, around four fifths occurring once. Material: unsorted PBMCs, obtained less than 2.2 years before starting antiretroviral therapy. These receptors came from a man aged 30-40 years with HIV.

The chain joins TRBV27 to TRBJ2-7, with 10 bases aligning to TRBD2. Germline CDR1 reads MNHEY; CDR2 reads SMNVEV (reference sequence). The CDR3 spans 14 residues. V gave up 3 bases and J gave up 5 bases; unmatched junction bases: 4. The CDR3 loop is CASSFLAGVHEQYF. The DNA for the CDR3 is TGTGCCAGCAGTTTCCTAGCGGGAGTTCACGAGCAGTACTTC.

This clone turned up a few times. The chain carries TRBV4-1 and TRBJ2-7; 8 bases agree with TRBD2. CDR3 length: 14 amino acids. Trimming removed 3 bases from V and 6 bases from J; junction bases left unmatched: 7. Germline V gene sequence: CDR1 MGHRA, CDR2 YSYEKL. The CDR3 here is CASSQGLEWSEQYF. CDR3 nucleotide sequence: TGCGCCAGCAGCCAGGGACTAGAGTGGTCCGAGCAGTACTTC.

The rearrangement links TRBV7-8 to TRBJ1-1; D is possibly TRBD1 (6 bases). Germline V gene lookup returns CDR1 SGHVS and CDR2 FQNEAQ. V lost 5 bases to trimming and J lost 1 base, with 14 bases between them. This CDR3 has 15 amino acids. This chain's CDR3 is CASSPQGQANTEAFF. The CDR3 DNA reads TGTGCCAGCAGCCCCCAGGGGCAGGCGAACACTGAAGCTTTCTTT. The whole variable domain, remainder taken from reference TRBV7-8 and TRBJ1-1, is GAGVSQSPRYKVAKRGQDVALRCDPISGHVSLFWYQQALGQGPEFLTYFQNEAQLDKSGLPSDRFFAERPEGSVSTLKIQRTQQEDSAVYLCASSPQGQANTEAFFGQGTRLTVV.

The chain uses TRBV5-4 and TRBJ1-2; a possible D gene is TRBD1 (6 bases). The V gene lost 0 bases and the J gene lost 7 bases, with 16 bases spanning the gap. This CDR3 is 15 amino acids long. Looked up from germline, CDR1 is SGHNT and CDR2 is YYREEE (reference sequence). CDR3 nucleotides: TGTGCCAGCAGCTTGGAGGGTGGCAGGGGACGTGGCTACACCTTC. This encodes CASSLEGGRGRGYTF.

This chain joins TRBV6-5 and TRBJ1-6, with TRBD1 identical over 10 bases. The CDR3 has 14 amino acids. Germline-derived CDR1 and CDR2 are MNHEY and SVGAGI. J gave up 7 bases and V 5 bases, and 2 bases lay outside the gene matches. CDR3 in amino acids: CASSRGQGNSPLHF. The CDR3 region has the DNA TGTGCCAGCAGTAGGGGACAGGGGAATTCACCCCTCCACTTT.

In this sample, this clone turned up a few times. The rearrangement links TRBV27 to TRBJ1-4; D not certain. V lost 4 bases to trimming and J lost 1 base, with 7 bases between them. The CDR3 runs 14 residues. Germline V gives CDR1 MNHEY, CDR2 SMNVEV (reference sequence). Here the CDR3 DNA reads TGTGCCAGCAGTTACAAGGGAACTAATGAAAAACTGTTTTTT. It is translated as CASSYKGTNEKLFF.

The chain employs TRBV30 and TRBJ1-2; perhaps TRBD1 as D (6 bases). CDR1 is GTSNPN, CDR2 SVGIG, per germline (reference sequence). This CDR3 spans 14 amino acids. Trimming pared 4 bases from V and 4 bases from J, leaving 16 bases between. The CDR3 loop reads CAWKIGGLLYGYTF. The DNA of the CDR3 is TGTGCCTGGAAAATAGGGGGACTTCTCTATGGCTACACCTTC.

A word on this clone: It is unclear where the CDR3 begins or ends on the DNA, so no DNA is shown, and the CDR3 is as TCRdb lists it. The chain joins TRBV28 to TRBJ2-7. Germline V gene data show CDR1 as MDHEN and CDR2 as SYDVKM. Ends included, the CDR3 has 13 residues. Here the CDR3 reads CASSVGSGARGNF.

This clone was detected once. V gene TRBV12-5 combines with J gene TRBJ2-3; 7 positions match TRBD1. V shed 2 bases, J shed 3 bases, and the junction held 8 bases outside the gene matches. In germline, CDR1 is LGHNT, CDR2 FRNRAP. This CDR3 is built from 16 residues. The CDR3 DNA is TGTGCTAGTGGTTTGACCCGACAGGGCGGAACAGATACGCAGTATTTT. This gives the protein CASGLTRQGGTDTQYF.

This CDR3 reads CASSRDRVGGNTIYF. The CDR3 DNA is TGTGCCAGCAGCCGCGACAGGGTCGGTGGAAACACCATATATTTT. The chain is built from TRBV7-2 and TRBJ1-3; the match to TRBD1 covers 7 bases. Losses at the gene ends were 5 bases for V and 3 bases for J; bases not matched to a gene: 7. The CDR3 length is 15 residues. Germline V lookup: CDR1 SGHTA, CDR2 FQGNSA.

V gene TRBV7-9 combines with J gene TRBJ2-7; the match to TRBD1 covers 10 bases. The V gene's germline CDR1 is SEHNR and CDR2 FQNEAQ (reference sequence). Trimming removed 4 bases from V and 3 bases from J; junction bases left unmatched: 6. This CDR3 has 15 amino acids. The CDR3 is CASSYDRTGGYEQYF. CDR3 coding DNA: TGTGCCAGCAGCTACGACCGGACAGGGGGCTACGAGCAGTACTTC.

The J gene is TRBJ2-7, the V gene TRBV11-2, with a weak D call TRBD1 (6 bases). The germline V gene encodes CDR1 SGHAT and CDR2 FQNNGV. The CDR3 runs 12 residues. Trimming stripped 0 bases from V and 6 bases from J, with 6 bases between. CDR3 bases: TGTGCCAGCAGCTTAGAAGGGGGCGAGCAGTACTTC. Its translation: CASSLEGGEQYF.

The chain carries TRBV30 and TRBJ2-7, with D unclear. Germline-derived CDR1 and CDR2 are GTSNPN and SVGIG (reference sequence). The length of the CDR3 is 12 residues. V shed 2 bases and J shed 2 bases, with 7 bases lying between them. CDR3 protein: CAWSKIAYEQYF. Here the CDR3 DNA reads TGTGCCTGGAGTAAGATAGCCTACGAGCAGTACTTC.

The chain recombines TRBV4-2 with TRBJ2-1, with D unresolved. This CDR3 spans 18 amino acids. Per germline, CDR1 LGHNA and CDR2 YNFKEQ. V lost 0 bases and J 4 bases, leaving 19 bases between the germline ends. CDR3 loop: CASSQDRLGMEKYNEQFF. The CDR3 nucleotides are TGTGCCAGCAGCCAAGATCGACTCGGTATGGAGAAATACAATGAGCAGTTCTTC.